A single T cell receptor (beta chain) is shown here with its context. Its specific antigen is unknown. No base quality values were provided; no much bigger clone lies one nucleotide off. The data originate from a study of CD8 T cells in ankylosing spondylitis (dated by TCRdb to about 2017). About the investigation overall: T cell receptor beta repertoires were profiled in healthy donors and ankylosing spondylitis patients so that disease-linked TCR variants could be found. The whole study cohort included some 100 healthy donors and about two dozen ankylosing spondylitis patients. Peripheral blood samples were taken, and synovial fluid was additionally collected from ankylosing spondylitis patients.

Overall results and qualifications from the work: A TCR beta motif made up of roughly eight highly homologous amino acid variants appeared to be characteristic of blood from ankylosing spondylitis patients. The disease-linked clones were reported as significantly enriched in matched synovial fluid samples from ankylosing spondylitis patients. Some motif variants had previously been reported in the synovial fluid and blood of reactive arthritis patients, which suggests shared mechanisms of disease initiation. The disease-linked clones had a CD8+ phenotype and were found at relatively low frequencies in peripheral blood.

Instrument on record: Illumina HiSeq 2500. Quantitative 5'-RACE with molecular barcodes was the method used to prepare the TCR beta libraries. The authors' pipeline ran thus. To identify disease-linked TCR variants, a new computational method was used, one built on a probabilistic model of VDJ rearrangement. TCRdb ran its own pipeline on the public reads, namely fastp trimming at Q25 and MiXCR clone calling, and kept in-frame beta chains. Identical CDR3 protein sequences are pooled into one entry, listed with their most common genes and DNA. V and J calls and clone size were set by TCRdb, not the authors. The sample table contains 250,000 or so distinct CDR3 sequences; only one count was recorded for approximately 20% of them. Approximately 33% of the sample belongs to the ten largest clones. Measured from the cysteine to the phenylalanine, the CDR3 is 13 residues long. The kept DNA is CDR3 alone, 39 bases in frame from the first base. The germline V gene supplies CDR1 SQVTM and CDR2 ANQGSEA. V lost 7 bases and J lost 2 bases; the stretch between them is 13 bases long.

The receptor chain draws on TRBV29-1 and TRBJ2-3; a weak D assignment points to TRBD1 (7 bases agree). The receptor was isolated from a male donor with ankylosing spondylitis or in good health (not recorded which). Specimen: blood, either unsorted or a sorted T cell fraction (not recorded which). The DNA is as follows: TGCAGCGGGAGGGGACAGAACACAGATACGCAGTATTTT. Translated, this gives CSGRGQNTDTQYF.